The following is a T cell receptor (beta chain) sequence with its context. What antigen it recognizes has not been identified. Base qualities are not at hand, and no much larger clone is one base apart. Library preparation was by the immunoSEQ multiplex PCR assay. Imported from immuneACCESS, the table was reduced by TCRdb to in-frame sequences with V and J called. These copies leave out some clones; in studies compared against another copy, an unresolved V gene accounts for under half, and the cause of the remainder is not known. The sample table contains 54,000 or so clones; only one count was recorded for less than 95% of them. The ten top clones hold approximately 0.2% of the sample. This sample is part of a study of technical replicates of blood from a handful of donors (dated by TCRdb to about 2017). The CDR3 runs 16 residues from the cysteine to the phenylalanine. The entry retains the CDR3 DNA only, 48 bases that are in frame from base 1. Compared with germline, V lacks 4 bases and J lacks 6 bases; bases without a gene match: 10. From a lookup of the germline V gene, CDR1 and CDR2 are SGHRS and YFSETQ.

The rearranged segments are TRBV5-1 and TRBJ2-1, with TRBD2 matching 10 junction bases. This clonotype was obtained from a human donor in good health. Sequencing was performed on T cells isolated from PBMCs. The CDR3 here reads CASSRDSLAGVNEQFF. In nucleotides, the sequence is TGCGCCAGCAGCAGGGATTCCCTAGCGGGGGTCAATGAGCAGTTCTTC.